The TCR beta chain described here comes from a study of blood T cell repertoires in COVID-19. Study-level information: Italy, Spain and the United States were the sources of the convalescent and acute COVID-19 samples. Sources were T cells, B-cell-depleted T cells, or PBMCs; the material itself was cDNA or gDNA.

In the source study's methods: Quantification of nucleated cells was approximated via reference gene primer amplification. The repertoire was sequenced with immunoSEQ multiplex PCR; TCRdb's copy has only in-frame clones and lacks some. The D gene and trimming were derived from the DNA, and the V and J assignments and clone size from that table. Of 95,000 to 100,000 clones listed, about four fifths are singletons. The sequencing input was peripheral blood. This TCR was sampled from a woman older than 75 with active or convalescent COVID-19.

The CDR3 DNA reads TGTGCCAGCTCCACACCCGGGACAGGGAATGAAAAACTGTTTTTT. This codes for CASSTPGTGNEKLFF. The chain links TRBV18 to TRBJ1-4; 9 nucleotides align to TRBD1. V shed 6 bases and J 5 bases; nucleotides not matched to a gene: 7. Per germline, CDR1 KGHSH and CDR2 LQKENI. The CDR3 length is 15 residues. The full variable domain, with the rest looked up from reference TRBV18 and TRBJ1-4, is NAGVMQNPRHLVRRRGQEARLRCSPMKGHSHVYWYRQLPEEGLKFMVYLQKENIIDESGMPKERFSAEFPKEGPSILRIQQVVRGDSAAYFCASSTPGTGNEKLFFGSGTQLSVL.